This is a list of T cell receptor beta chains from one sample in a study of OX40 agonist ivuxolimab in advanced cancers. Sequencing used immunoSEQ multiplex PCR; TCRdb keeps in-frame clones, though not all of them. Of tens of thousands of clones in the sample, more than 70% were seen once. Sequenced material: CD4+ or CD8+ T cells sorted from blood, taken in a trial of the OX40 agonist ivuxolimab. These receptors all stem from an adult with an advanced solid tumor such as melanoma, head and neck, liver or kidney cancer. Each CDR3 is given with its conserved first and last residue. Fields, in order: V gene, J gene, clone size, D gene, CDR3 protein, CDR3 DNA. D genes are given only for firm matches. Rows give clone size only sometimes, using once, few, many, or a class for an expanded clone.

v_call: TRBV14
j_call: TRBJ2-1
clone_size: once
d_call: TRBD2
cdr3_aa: CASSQLAGAYNEQFF
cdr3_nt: TGTGCCAGCAGCCAACTAGCGGGGGCCTACAATGAGCAGTTCTTC

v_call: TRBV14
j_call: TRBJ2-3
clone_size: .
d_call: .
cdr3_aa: CASSRLSDTQYF
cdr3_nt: TGTGCCAGCAGCCGCCTATCAGATACGCAGTATTTT

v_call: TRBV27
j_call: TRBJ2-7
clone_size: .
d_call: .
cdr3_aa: CASSQTGQWYEQYF
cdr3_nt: TGTGCCAGCAGTCAAACAGGCCAGTGGTACGAGCAGTACTTC

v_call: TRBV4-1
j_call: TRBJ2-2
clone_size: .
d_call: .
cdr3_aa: CASSQDAETGELFF
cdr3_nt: TGCGCCAGCAGCCAAGATGCGGAGACCGGGGAGCTGTTTTTT

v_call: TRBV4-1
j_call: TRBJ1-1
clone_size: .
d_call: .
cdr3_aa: CASSRYATETEAFF
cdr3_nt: TGCGCCAGCAGCCGGTACGCAACTGAGACTGAAGCTTTCTTT

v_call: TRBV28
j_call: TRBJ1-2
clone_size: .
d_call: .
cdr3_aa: CASSQGQVGYGYTF
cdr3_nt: TGTGCCAGCAGTCAAGGGCAGGTCGGCTATGGCTACACCTTC

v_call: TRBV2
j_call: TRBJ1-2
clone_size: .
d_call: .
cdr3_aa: CASEENYGYTF
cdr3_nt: TGTGCCAGCGAGGAGAACTATGGCTACACCTTC

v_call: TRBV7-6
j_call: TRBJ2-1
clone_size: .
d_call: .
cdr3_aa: CAILSGTEQFF
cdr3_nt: TGTGCCATCCTATCAGGGACTGAGCAGTTCTTC

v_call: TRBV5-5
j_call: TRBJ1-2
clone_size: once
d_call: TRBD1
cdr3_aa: CASSLAGTGELPYYGYTF
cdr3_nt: TGTGCCAGCAGCTTGGCAGGGACAGGCGAGCTCCCATACTATGGCTACACCTTC

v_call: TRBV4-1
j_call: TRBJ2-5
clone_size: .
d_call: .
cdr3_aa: CASSHVNSEETQYF
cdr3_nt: TGCGCCAGCAGCCATGTTAATAGCGAAGAGACCCAGTACTTC

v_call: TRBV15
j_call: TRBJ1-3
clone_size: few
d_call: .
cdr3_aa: CATSALRAAGNTIYF
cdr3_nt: TGTGCCACCAGTGCCCTGAGGGCCGCTGGAAACACCATATATTTT

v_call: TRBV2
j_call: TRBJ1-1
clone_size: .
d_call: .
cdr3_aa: CASSEFRTAEAFF
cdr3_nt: TGTGCCAGCAGTGAATTTAGGACAGCTGAAGCTTTCTTT

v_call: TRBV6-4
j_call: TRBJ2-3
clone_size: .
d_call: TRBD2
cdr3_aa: CASSDSGGPNTQYF
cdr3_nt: TGTGCCAGCAGTGACTCGGGAGGGCCAAATACGCAGTATTTT

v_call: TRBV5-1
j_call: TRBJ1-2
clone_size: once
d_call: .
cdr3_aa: CASKLGPWVAF
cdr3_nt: TGCGCCAGCAAGTTAGGGCCGTGGGTGGCCTTC

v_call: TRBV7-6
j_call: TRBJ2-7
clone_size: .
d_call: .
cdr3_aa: CASSVGQGSYEQYF
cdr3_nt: TGTGCCAGCAGCGTAGGCCAGGGTTCCTACGAGCAGTACTTC

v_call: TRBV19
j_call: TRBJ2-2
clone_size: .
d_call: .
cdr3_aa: CASSSLPNTGELFF
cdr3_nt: TGTGCCAGTAGCTCTCTCCCGAACACCGGGGAGCTGTTTTTT

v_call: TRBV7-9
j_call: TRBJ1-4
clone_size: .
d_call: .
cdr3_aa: CASTVGTTATNEKLFF
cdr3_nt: TGTGCCAGCACCGTGGGGACCACCGCAACTAATGAAAAACTGTTTTTT

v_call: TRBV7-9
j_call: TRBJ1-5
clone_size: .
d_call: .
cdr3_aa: CASSLGTVSNQPQHF
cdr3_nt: TGTGCCAGCAGCCTAGGGACGGTGAGCAATCAGCCCCAGCATTTT

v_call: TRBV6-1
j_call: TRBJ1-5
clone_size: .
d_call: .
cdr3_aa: CASSDTGLGLNQPQHF
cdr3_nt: TGTGCCAGCAGTGACACGGGGTTAGGGCTTAATCAGCCCCAGCATTTT

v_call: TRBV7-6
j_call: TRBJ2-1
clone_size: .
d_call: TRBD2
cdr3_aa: CASSRTTSGPYNEQFF
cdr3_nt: TGTGCCAGCAGCCGAACGACTAGCGGACCCTACAATGAGCAGTTCTTC

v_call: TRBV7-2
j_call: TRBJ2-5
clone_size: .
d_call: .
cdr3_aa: CASSTQTGSYQETQYF
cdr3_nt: TGTGCCAGCAGCACCCAGACAGGTTCCTACCAAGAGACCCAGTACTTC

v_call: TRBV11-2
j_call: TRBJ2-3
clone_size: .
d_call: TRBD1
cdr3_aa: CATSGTGSDTQYF
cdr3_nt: TGTGCCACCTCCGGGACAGGGTCAGATACGCAGTATTTT

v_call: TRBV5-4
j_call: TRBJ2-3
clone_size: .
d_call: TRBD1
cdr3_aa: CASSKTGASTDTQYF
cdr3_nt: TGTGCCAGCAGCAAGACAGGGGCGAGCACAGATACGCAGTATTTT

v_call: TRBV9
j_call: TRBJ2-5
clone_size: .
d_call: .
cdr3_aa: CASSATEPGSQYF
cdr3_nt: TGTGCCAGCAGCGCGACAGAGCCAGGGTCCCAGTACTTC

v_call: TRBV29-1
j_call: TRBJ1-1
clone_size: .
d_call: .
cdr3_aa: CSVVSSLEAFF
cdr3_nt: TGCAGCGTTGTGAGCAGCCTTGAAGCTTTCTTT

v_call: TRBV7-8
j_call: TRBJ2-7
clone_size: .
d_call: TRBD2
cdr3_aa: CASSSTSGSSYEQYF
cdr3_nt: TGTGCCAGCAGTTCGACTAGCGGGAGCTCCTACGAGCAGTACTTC

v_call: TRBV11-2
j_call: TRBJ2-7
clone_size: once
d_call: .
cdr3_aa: CASSFVSGSYEQYF
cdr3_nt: TGTGCCAGCAGCTTCGTGAGCGGGTCCTACGAGCAGTACTTC

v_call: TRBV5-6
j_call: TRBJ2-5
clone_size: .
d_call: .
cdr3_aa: CASSFAVGQETQYF
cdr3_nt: TGTGCCAGCAGCTTCGCGGTTGGACAAGAGACCCAGTACTTC

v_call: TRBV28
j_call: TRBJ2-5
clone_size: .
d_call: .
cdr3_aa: CASSRLQETQYF
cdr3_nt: TGTGCCAGCAGTCGGTTGCAAGAGACCCAGTACTTC

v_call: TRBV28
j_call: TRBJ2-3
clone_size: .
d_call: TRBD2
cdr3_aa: CASSLGAGGPYTQYF
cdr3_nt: TGTGCCAGCAGTTTAGGAGCGGGAGGGCCGTATACGCAGTATTTT

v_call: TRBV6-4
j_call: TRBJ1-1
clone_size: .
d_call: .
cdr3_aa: CASRESGLDTEAFF
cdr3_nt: TGTGCCAGCAGAGAGAGTGGGTTGGACACTGAAGCTTTCTTT

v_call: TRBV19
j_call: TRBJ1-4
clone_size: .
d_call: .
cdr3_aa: CASSPGTATNEKLFF
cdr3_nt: TGTGCCAGTAGTCCCGGAACTGCAACTAATGAAAAACTGTTTTTT

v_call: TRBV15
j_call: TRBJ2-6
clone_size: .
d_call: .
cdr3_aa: CATSSPPAGANVLTF
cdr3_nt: TGTGCCACCAGCAGCCCGCCGGCTGGGGCCAACGTCCTGACTTTC

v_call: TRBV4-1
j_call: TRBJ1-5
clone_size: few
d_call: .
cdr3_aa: CASSQVAGDVFNQPQHF
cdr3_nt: TGCGCCAGCAGCCAAGTCGCCGGGGACGTGTTCAATCAGCCCCAGCATTTT

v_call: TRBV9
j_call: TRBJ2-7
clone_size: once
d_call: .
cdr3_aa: CASSAEVSPASYEQYF
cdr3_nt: TGTGCCAGCAGCGCGGAGGTATCCCCGGCCTCCTACGAGCAGTACTTC

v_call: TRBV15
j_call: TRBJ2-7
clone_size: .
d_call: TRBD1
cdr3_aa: CATSRGRDRGDEQYF
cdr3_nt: TGTGCCACCAGCAGAGGCCGGGACAGGGGAGACGAGCAGTACTTC

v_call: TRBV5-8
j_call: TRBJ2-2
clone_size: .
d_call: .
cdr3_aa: CASSLSQNTGELFF
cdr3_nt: TGTGCCAGCAGTCTTTCACAGAACACCGGGGAGCTGTTTTTT

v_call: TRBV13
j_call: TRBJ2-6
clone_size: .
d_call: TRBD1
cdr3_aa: CASSSQGEPGANVLTF
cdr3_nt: TGTGCCAGCAGTTCTCAGGGGGAACCTGGGGCCAACGTCCTGACTTTC

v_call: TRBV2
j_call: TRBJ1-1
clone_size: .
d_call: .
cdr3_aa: CASSEGTASNTEAFF
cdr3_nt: TGTGCCAGCAGTGAAGGAACAGCCTCGAACACTGAAGCTTTCTTT

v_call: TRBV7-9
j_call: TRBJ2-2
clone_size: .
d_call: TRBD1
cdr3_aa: CASSLRDRAPNTGELFF
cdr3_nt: TGTGCCAGCAGCTTAAGGGACAGGGCCCCGAACACCGGGGAGCTGTTTTTT

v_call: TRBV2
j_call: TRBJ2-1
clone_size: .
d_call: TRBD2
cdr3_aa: CASSESGVPYNEQFF
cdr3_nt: TGTGCCAGCAGTGAAAGCGGGGTACCCTACAATGAGCAGTTCTTC

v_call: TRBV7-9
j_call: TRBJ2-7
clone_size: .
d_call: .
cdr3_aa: CASSNGARESYEQYF
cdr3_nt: TGTGCCAGCAGCAACGGGGCCAGGGAGTCCTACGAGCAGTACTTC

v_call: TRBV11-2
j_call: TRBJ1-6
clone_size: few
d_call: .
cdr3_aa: CASSFGGYNSPLHF
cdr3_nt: TGTGCCAGCAGCTTTGGGGGCTATAATTCACCCCTCCACTTT

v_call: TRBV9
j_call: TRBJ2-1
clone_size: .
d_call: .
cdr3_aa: CASTFDYTNYNEQFF
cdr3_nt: TGTGCCAGCACCTTTGACTACACCAACTACAATGAGCAGTTCTTC

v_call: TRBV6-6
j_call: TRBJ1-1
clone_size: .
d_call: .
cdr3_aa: CASSSQRGTEAFF
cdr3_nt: TGTGCCAGCAGTTCCCAGAGGGGTACTGAAGCTTTCTTT